Each of the 21 T cell receptor beta chains below was sequenced from the same sample in a study of blood T cell repertoires in COVID-19 (dated by TCRdb to about 2020). Libraries were made using the immunoSEQ multiplex PCR assay. TCRdb's version of the immuneACCESS table is confined to in-frame rearrangements and falls short of the full clone set. An unresolved V gene accounts for under half of the shortfall where checked; the remainder is of unknown origin. Counted in this sample were some 210,000 clones; 82% of them appeared once. The ten largest clonotypes hold 9.5% to 15% of the sample. The material sequenced was peripheral blood. The receptor set was obtained from a woman aged 40-49 years with acute or convalescent COVID-19.

The chain carries TRBV30 and TRBJ1-5; D is possibly TRBD1 (6 bases). Germline assignment: CDR1 GTSNPN and CDR2 SVGIG (reference sequence). This CDR3 spans 15 amino acids. The germline V and J ends were trimmed by 2 bases and 0 bases, with 11 bases remaining between them. The CDR3 region is CAWSPGTYSNQPQHF. The DNA of the CDR3 is TGTGCCTGGAGTCCCGGGACATATAGCAATCAGCCCCAGCATTTT.

V usage is TRBV27 and J usage is TRBJ1-6; D ambiguous. The CDR3 is made up of 12 amino acids. The V and J ends lost 3 bases and 6 bases respectively, with 3 bases between them. Germline CDR1 reads MNHEY; CDR2 reads SMNVEV (reference sequence). This chain's CDR3 is CASSFINSPLHF. CDR3 sequence (DNA): TGTGCCAGCAGTTTTATTAATTCACCCCTCCACTTT.

Only one count was recorded for this clone. The chain employs TRBV5-1 and TRBJ2-2; a possible D gene is TRBD2 (6 bases). Germline CDR1 reads SGHRS; CDR2 reads YFSETQ. The CDR3 has 15 amino acids. Trimming took off 0 bases at V and 6 bases at J, with 12 bases between the two ends. CDR3 nucleotides: TGCGCCAGCAGCTTGGCCCTCGGCGGGGCCGGGGAGCTGTTTTTT. Translated, it gives CASSLALGGAGELFF.

The chain combines TRBV11-2 with TRBJ2-7; TRBD1 matches 11 bases. V shed 1 base, J shed 5 bases, and the junction held 1 base outside the gene matches. The CDR3 totals 14 residues. Germline V gives CDR1 SGHAT, CDR2 FQNNGV. CDR3 DNA sequence: TGTGCCAGCAGCTTAGGGACAGGGGGCCACGAGCAGTACTTC. As protein: CASSLGTGGHEQYF. The full variable domain, with the rest looked up from reference TRBV11-2 and TRBJ2-7, is EAGVAQSPRYKIIEKRQSVAFWCNPISGHATLYWYQQILGQGPKLLIQFQNNGVVDDSQLPKDRFSAERLKGVDSTLKIQPAKLEDSAVYLCASSLGTGGHEQYFGPGTRLTVT.

The genes are TRBV18 and TRBJ1-3; 9 bases agree with TRBD1. The CDR3 consists of 16 residues. Germline assignment: CDR1 KGHSH and CDR2 LQKENI. With V trimmed by 3 bases and J by 3 bases, 6 bases remained unmatched. In DNA form, the CDR3 reads TGTGCCAGCTCACCCCCGGGACAGGGTTATGGAAACACCATATATTTT. Amino acid sequence: CASSPPGQGYGNTIYF.

The V gene is TRBV7-9, the J gene TRBJ2-5, with TRBD1 identical over 8 bases. Germline trimming cut 1 base from V and 4 bases from J; bases unmatched to any gene: 8. Germline V CDR1 and CDR2: SEHNR, FQNEAQ (reference sequence). The CDR3 consists of 16 residues. The CDR3 coding sequence is TGTGCCAGCAGCTTAGTCCAGGGGGCATCGTCAGAGACCCAGTACTTC. Protein sequence: CASSLVQGASSETQYF.

V gene TRBV6-5 combines with J gene TRBJ2-1, with D maybe TRBD1 (6 bases). CDR1 is MNHEY and CDR2 is SVGAGI in the germline V gene. The CDR3 totals 15 residues. The V end lost 1 base, the J end lost 4 bases, and 11 bases lay between the germline ends. The CDR3 bases are TGTGCCAGCAGTTACTTCGGGACATCTTACAATGAGCAGTTCTTC. Residues: CASSYFGTSYNEQFF.

The V gene is TRBV15, the J gene TRBJ1-5, with D hard to call. The CDR3 has 15 amino acids. V lost 3 bases, J lost 3 bases, and 12 bases lay in between. Germline assignment: CDR1 LNHNV and CDR2 YYDKDF (reference sequence). This chain's CDR3 is CATSSQQRNNQPQHF. CDR3 in DNA: TGTGCCACCAGCAGCCAACAGAGAAACAATCAGCCCCAGCATTTT.

CDR3 region: CASSPDPGGSGANVLTF. DNA of the CDR3: TGTGCCAGCAGCCCTGATCCAGGGGGGTCTGGGGCCAACGTCCTGACTTTC. The rearrangement links TRBV3-1 (or the pseudogene TRBV3-2) to TRBJ2-6, with TRBD1 as a possible D gene (7 bases). The ends were cut back, 4 bases at V and 1 base at J, with 14 bases in the middle. The germline CDR1 and CDR2 sequences are LGHDT and YNNKEL (reference sequence). This CDR3 comprises 17 residues.

The V and J genes are TRBV3-1 (or the pseudogene TRBV3-2) and TRBJ1-1; D gene ambiguous. Germline assignment: CDR1 LGHDT and CDR2 YNNKEL (reference sequence). There are 13 residues in the CDR3. Deletions cut 1 base from V and 3 bases from J, with 6 bases between. The CDR3 here is CASSQGRYTEAFF. Here the CDR3 DNA reads TGTGCCAGCAGCCAAGGGAGGTACACTGAAGCTTTCTTT.

This chain links TRBV10-3 with TRBJ1-1; possibly TRBD1 for D (6 bases). V was cut by 6 bases and J by 0 bases, with 8 bases left in between. Germline-derived CDR1 and CDR2 are ENHRY and SYGVKD. This CDR3 contains 13 residues. In nucleotides, the CDR3 is TGTGCCATCAGGGACAGTATGAACACTGAAGCTTTCTTT. Its protein is CAIRDSMNTEAFF.

The chain carries TRBV10-2 and TRBJ1-5; the match to TRBD1 covers 8 bases. The CDR3 consists of 15 residues. The V and J ends lost 8 bases and 0 bases, in that order; junction bases with no gene match: 6. The germline CDR1 and CDR2 sequences are WSHSY and SAAADI. The CDR3 protein is CASGMGQDSNQPQHF. Here the CDR3 DNA reads TGCGCCAGCGGGATGGGACAGGATAGCAATCAGCCCCAGCATTTT.

V is TRBV3-1 (or the pseudogene TRBV3-2) and J is TRBJ1-5, with TRBD1 as a possible D gene (6 bases). V dropped 0 bases and J dropped 7 bases, with 10 bases sitting between them. The CDR3 has 14 amino acids. Germline CDR1 and CDR2: LGHDT and YNNKEL (reference sequence). CDR3 residues: CASSQEGHRQPQHF. The CDR3 region has the DNA TGTGCCAGCAGCCAAGAGGGACACAGACAGCCCCAGCATTTT.

This clone was seen only once. The chain is built from TRBV7-9 and TRBJ1-2; 7 bases match TRBD1. Germline V gene lookup returns CDR1 SEHNR and CDR2 FQNEAQ (reference sequence). This CDR3 is built from 13 residues. The V segment lost 6 bases and the J segment 4 bases; nucleotides outside the gene matches: 5. This CDR3 reads CASSLRDSYGYTF. For the CDR3, the DNA is TGTGCCAGCAGTCTCCGGGACAGCTATGGCTACACCTTC.

The V gene is TRBV27, the J gene TRBJ1-2; possible D gene TRBD1, 5 bases. Trimming took 6 bases from V and 7 from J, leaving 9 bases between them. From germline, CDR1 is MNHEY and CDR2 SMNVEV (reference sequence). The CDR3 is 11 amino acids. The DNA for the CDR3 is TGTGCCAGCAGGAAGGGGTTTGGCTACACCTTC. It translates to CASRKGFGYTF.

The chain employs TRBV9 and TRBJ1-1; 7 positions agree with TRBD1. The CDR3 length is 15 residues. Germline CDR1 and CDR2: SGDLS and YYNGEE. V was pared by 4 bases and J by 4 bases, with 10 bases of the junction left unmatched. DNA of the CDR3: TGTGCCAGCAGCCCCCCGACAGGGTCTAGCACTGAAGCTTTCTTT. Translation: CASSPPTGSSTEAFF.

This clone turned up a few times. V is TRBV3-1 (or the pseudogene TRBV3-2) and J is TRBJ1-6; TRBD1 aligns across 7 bases. The CDR3 is 17 amino acids. Germline V lookup: CDR1 LGHDT, CDR2 YNNKEL (reference sequence). V trimming: 1 base; J trimming: 3 bases; junction bases outside the gene matches: 6. The CDR3 reads CASSQALQGYYNSPLHF. DNA for the CDR3: TGTGCCAGCAGCCAAGCCCTACAGGGGTACTATAATTCACCCCTCCACTTT.

The rearrangement uses TRBV5-1 and TRBJ2-1; 13 bases line up with TRBD2. From germline, CDR1 is SGHRS and CDR2 YFSETQ. The length of the CDR3 is 15 residues. V lost 4 bases, J lost 10 bases, and 8 bases stayed unmatched. Written as DNA, the CDR3 is TGCGCCAGCAGCCCGGGACTAGCGGGGTCTTACGAGCAGTTCTTC. Translating gives CASSPGLAGSYEQFF.

This rearrangement joins TRBV6-2 or TRBV6-3 to TRBJ2-3, with 8 bases identical to TRBD1. Losses at the gene ends were 2 bases for V and 4 bases for J; bases not matched to a gene: 5. Germline CDR1 reads MNHEY; CDR2 reads SVGEGT. This CDR3 has 15 amino acids. The DNA of the CDR3 is TGTGCCAGCAGTTACGAAGACAGGGGCTCAGATACGCAGTATTTT. Its translation: CASSYEDRGSDTQYF.

This clone was detected once. V gene TRBV10-3 combines with J gene TRBJ1-4; 7 bases line up with TRBD1. V gave up 0 bases and J gave up 4 bases; unmatched junction bases: 5. CDR1 is ENHRY and CDR2 is SYGVKD in the germline V gene. The CDR3 is 16 amino acids. For the CDR3, the DNA is TGTGCCATCAGTGAGTCGGAGGGGGCGAGTAATGAAAAACTGTTTTTT. Translation: CAISESEGASNEKLFF.

The chain employs TRBV7-2 and TRBJ2-2; 8 bases map to TRBD1. The CDR3 is 16 amino acids. The V gene end was trimmed by 5 bases and the J gene end by 5 bases; junction bases not matched to a gene: 10. The germline CDR1 and CDR2 sequences are SGHTA and FQGNSA. This chain's CDR3 is CASSPHRRTGTGELFF. CDR3 nucleotide sequence: TGTGCCAGCAGCCCCCATCGCAGGACAGGGACCGGGGAGCTGTTTTTT.